Following are 20 T cell receptor beta chains from one sample sequenced in a study of breast tumors, draining lymph nodes, adjacent tissues. TCRdb re-called the multiplex PCR reads with MiXCR, one entry per CDR3 protein. Among over 200,000 distinct CDR3 sequences listed, around 35% were seen once. Breast cancer patients provided tissue from their axillary draining lymph nodes. The sequencing sample was made of axillary lymph node tissue. Receptor source: a female donor with breast cancer. Some clones in this sample may be carry-over from other donors' samples.

This clonotype was detected a few times. For the CDR3, the DNA is TGTGCCAGCGCTCCGGGGGGGAATAGCAATCAGCCCCAGCATTTT. This encodes CASAPGGNSNQPQHF. The chain joins TRBV6-5 to TRBJ1-5; possibly TRBD1 for D (5 bases). The V and J ends lost 8 bases and 0 bases respectively, with 14 bases between them. CDR3 length: 15 amino acids. Germline V CDR1 and CDR2: MNHEY, SVGAGI.

This chain links TRBV12-3 or TRBV12-4 with TRBJ2-7; the D is unclear. The CDR3 totals 20 residues. V was cut by 4 bases and J by 0 bases, with 28 bases left in between. The CDR3 sequence is CASSSLFASSKQLSSYEQYF. The CDR3 DNA follows: TGTGCCAGCAGTTCACTTTTCGCCAGCAGCAAACAATTGAGCTCCTACGAGCAGTACTTC.

Points on this clonotype: A much larger clonotype is one base distant, so this may be a read error. The chain uses TRBV30 and TRBJ2-7; D possibly corresponds to TRBD1 (6 bases). The CDR3 has 14 residues. Per germline, CDR1 GTSNPN and CDR2 SVGIG (reference sequence). The CDR3 sequence is CDWSDDRSPYEQYF. The CDR3 region has the DNA TGTGACTGGAGTGACGACAGGAGTCCCTACGAGCAGTACTTC.

The chain employs TRBV20-1 and TRBJ1-1, with 7 bases lining up with TRBD1. CDR1 DFQATT and CDR2 SNEGSKA come from the germline V gene (reference sequence). Trimming removed 6 bases from V and 3 bases from J; junction bases left unmatched: 16. The CDR3 extends over 16 amino acids. The CDR3 here is CSATSPGGIPYTEAFF. The DNA for the CDR3 is TGCAGTGCCACGTCTCCAGGGGGAATCCCCTACACTGAAGCTTTCTTT.

This clonotype was counted ten times or more. The CDR3, as DNA: TGCAGTGCTAGCTACACAGCCGGAAACACCATATATTTT. Translating gives CSASYTAGNTIYF. J is TRBJ1-3 and V is TRBV20-1; no firm D call. The V and J ends lost 3 bases and 4 bases respectively, with 10 bases between them. Germline V gene data show CDR1 as DFQATT and CDR2 as SNEGSKA (reference sequence). The CDR3 runs 13 residues.

Worth noting for this clonotype: This may stem from a read error, because a much larger clone lies one nucleotide away. The V call is TRBV7-2, the J call TRBJ2-5, with D perhaps TRBD1 or TRBD2 (5 bases each). The CDR3 is made up of 15 amino acids. CDR1 is SGHTA and CDR2 is FQGNSA in the germline V gene. The CDR3 loop reads CASSPTETIRGTQHF. CDR3 coding DNA: TGTGCCAGCAGCCCGACCGAGACTATACGAGGGACCCAGCACTTC.

This clonotype was counted at least ten times. The chain carries TRBV10-3 and TRBJ1-5, with a tentative D call TRBD1 (5 bases). Germline V gene lookup returns CDR1 ENHRY and CDR2 SYGVKD. Trimming left V 6 bases short and J 0 bases short, with 6 bases between. CDR3 length: 13 amino acids. In nucleotides, the CDR3 is TGTGCCATCAGCAGGGATAGCAATCAGCCCCAGCATTTT. Translating gives CAISRDSNQPQHF.

The chain carries TRBV6-5 and TRBJ1-4; 10 positions agree with TRBD1. This CDR3 spans 15 amino acids. Germline values: CDR1 MNHEY, CDR2 SVGAGI. V shed 6 bases, J shed 7 bases, and the junction held 8 bases outside the gene matches. CDR3 protein: CASSLYGTGVEKLFF. CDR3 nucleotides: TGTGCCAGCAGCTTATATGGGACAGGGGTTGAAAAACTGTTTTTT.

The CDR3 nucleotides are TGCGCCAGCAGCATGGGTGGGTCGGCCACTGAAGCTTTCTTT. As protein: CASSMGGSATEAFF. This chain joins TRBV10-1 and TRBJ1-1; no clear D gene. Germline values: CDR1 WNHNN, CDR2 SYGVQD (reference sequence). CDR3 size: 14 residues. V dropped 6 bases and J dropped 4 bases, with 15 bases sitting between them.

This clonotype was counted at least ten times. The gene calls are TRBV3-1 and TRBJ1-5; D unclear. V dropped 0 bases and J dropped 6 bases, with 12 bases sitting between them. The germline CDR1 and CDR2 sequences are LGHDT and YNNKEL (reference sequence). There are 15 residues in the CDR3. The CDR3 reads CASSQDSGYGQPQHF. CDR3 coding DNA: TGTGCCAGCAGCCAAGATTCGGGGTATGGTCAGCCCCAGCATTTT. Full variable domain (rest looked up from reference TRBV3-1 and TRBJ1-5): DTAVSQTPKYLVTQMGNDKSIKCEQNLGHDTMYWYKQDSKKFLKIMFSYNNKELIINETVPNRFSPKSPDKAHLNLHINSLELGDSAVYFCASSQDSGYGQPQHFGDGTRLSIL.

This clonotype was seen many times. This chain joins TRBV7-2 and TRBJ2-1; D uncertain. V lost 4 bases and J lost 12, with 10 bases in between. Germline-derived CDR1 and CDR2 are SGHTA and FQGNSA. This CDR3 comprises 11 residues. CDR3 in DNA: TGTGCCAGCAGCTCCCGGGCAGGGCAGTTCTTC. It is translated as CASSSRAGQFF.

This clonotype was picked up many times. The chain recombines TRBV9 with TRBJ2-3; no reliable D call. This CDR3 is built from 14 residues. Germline CDR1 is SGDLS and CDR2 is YYNGEE. V lost 0 bases, J lost 4 bases, and 9 bases lay in between. CDR3 loop: CASSVAWGSDTQYF. The CDR3 region has the DNA TGTGCCAGCAGCGTAGCGTGGGGATCAGATACGCAGTATTTT.

This clonotype was counted only a few times. The chain combines TRBV2 with TRBJ1-1; D might be TRBD1 (6 bases). V was cut by 6 bases and J by 5 bases, with 10 bases left in between. CDR3 length: 12 residues. Germline CDR1 and CDR2: SNHLY and FYNNEI. DNA of the CDR3: TGTGCCAGCAGGGACAGTAGGACTGAAGCTTTCTTT. It specifies CASRDSRTEAFF.

Worth noting for this clonotype: This could be a read error, since a much larger clone is one nucleotide away. The conserved phenylalanine or tryptophan normally closing the CDR3 is absent here, so this likely arose from a read error. The V and J genes are TRBV19 and TRBJ2-3; D remains ambiguous. CDR3 length: 16 residues. Germline loops: CDR1 LNHDA, CDR2 SQIVND (reference sequence). The ends were cut back, 9 bases at V and 2 bases at J, with 21 bases in the middle. The CDR3 reads CASKKSVGSYTDTQYS. For the CDR3, the DNA is TGTGCCAGCAAGAAATCAGTTGGCAGCTACACAGATACGCAGTATTCT.

This clonotype was counted at least ten times. The J gene is TRBJ2-7, the V gene TRBV20-1; maybe TRBD2 (5 bases). V lost 5 bases and J 2 bases, leaving 10 bases between the germline ends. Germline V gene lookup returns CDR1 DFQATT and CDR2 SNEGSKA (reference sequence). This CDR3 has 12 amino acids. CDR3 loop: CSALTEAYEQYF. The CDR3 DNA reads as TGCAGTGCTCTGACGGAGGCCTACGAGCAGTACTTC.

The chain has TRBV12-3 or TRBV12-4 and TRBJ2-1; 10 positions agree with TRBD2. This CDR3 comprises 15 residues. V gave up 1 base and J gave up 9 bases; unmatched junction bases: 6. The CDR3 region has the DNA TGTGCCAGCAGTTTAGGTCTAGCGGGAGCCGGTGAGCAGTTCTTC. Translated, it gives CASSLGLAGAGEQFF.

This clonotype was recorded at least ten times. The chain couples TRBV5-1 to TRBJ2-1; D is unresolved. CDR1 SGHRS and CDR2 YFSETQ come from the germline V gene. V shed 4 bases and J shed 5 bases, with 13 bases lying between them. This CDR3 contains 14 residues. CDR3: CASSRTLMNNEQFF. The CDR3 nucleotides are TGCGCCAGCAGCCGGACCCTTATGAACAATGAGCAGTTCTTC.

This rearrangement joins TRBV10-2 to TRBJ2-6; the D is unclear. The CDR3 extends over 15 amino acids. CDR1 and CDR2 from the germline V gene are WSHSY and SAAADI. Trimming took off 0 bases at V and 2 bases at J, with 5 bases between the two ends. CDR3 in amino acids: CASSESSPGANVLTF. CDR3 DNA: TGCGCCAGCAGTGAGTCGTCGCCTGGGGCCAACGTCCTGACTTTC.

The chain employs TRBV2 and TRBJ1-4; D unresolved. CDR3 length: 12 amino acids. The germline gives CDR1 SNHLY, CDR2 FYNNEI. Trimming took 5 bases from V and 7 from J, leaving 8 bases between them. This chain's CDR3 is CASSYRTEKLFF. DNA for the CDR3: TGTGCCAGCAGTTACCGGACTGAAAAACTGTTTTTT.

The table lists this clonotype with many counts. The chain couples TRBV7-2 to TRBJ2-2, with D possibly matching TRBD1 (6 bases). Germline values: CDR1 SGHTA, CDR2 FQGNSA. The V end was cut by 8 bases, the J end by 3 bases, with 16 bases between. This CDR3 region has 15 residues. This CDR3 is CASAFDRRHTGELFF. The CDR3 DNA sequence: TGTGCCAGCGCTTTTGACAGGCGTCACACCGGGGAGCTGTTTTTT. Full variable domain (remainder filled in from reference TRBV7-2 and TRBJ2-2): GAGVSQSPSNKVTEKGKDVELRCDPISGHTALYWYRQSLGQGLEFLIYFQGNSAPDKSGLPSDRFSAERTGGSVSTLTIQRTQQEDSAVYLCASAFDRRHTGELFFGEGSRLTVL.